The rows below give T cell receptor beta chains drawn from one sample of a study of T cells in tumors after PD-1 blockade. Some clones are missing from TCRdb's copy, which holds only in-frame ones; the method was immunoSEQ multiplex PCR. This repertoire shows some 66,000 clones, less than 85% found once; its top ten account for about 4.8%. The source was PBMCs, collected after anti-PD-1 treatment. Receptors were obtained from a human donor with basal cell carcinoma. Both conserved end residues are part of each CDR3. Each record gives: clone size, J gene, V gene, CDR3 protein. For some rows the clone size is stated as once, few or many, or as a class when expanded; others skip it.

clone size: .
J gene: TRBJ1-1
V gene: TRBV25-1
CDR3 protein: CASSADVMNTEAFF

clone size: .
J gene: TRBJ2-2
V gene: TRBV5-1
CDR3 protein: CASSLSLQGRRNTGELFF

clone size: .
J gene: TRBJ2-7
V gene: TRBV10-3
CDR3 protein: CAISGQTYEQYF

clone size: .
J gene: TRBJ2-7
V gene: TRBV6-5
CDR3 protein: CASSRPGQASYEQYF

clone size: .
J gene: TRBJ1-2
V gene: TRBV10-3
CDR3 protein: CAISQGVGYTF

clone size: .
J gene: TRBJ1-2
V gene: TRBV6-5
CDR3 protein: CASKGQGLYGYTF

clone size: .
J gene: TRBJ1-1
V gene: TRBV5-4
CDR3 protein: CTSSHRNTEAFF

clone size: .
J gene: TRBJ1-4
V gene: TRBV7-9
CDR3 protein: CASSLRGQGVSEKLFF

clone size: .
J gene: TRBJ2-1
V gene: TRBV4-1
CDR3 protein: CASASQPSQNEQFF

clone size: few
J gene: TRBJ1-6
V gene: TRBV3-1/TRBV3-2
CDR3 protein: CASSQDRESPLHF

clone size: .
J gene: TRBJ1-2
V gene: TRBV5-1
CDR3 protein: CASSLDRVGGYTF

clone size: .
J gene: TRBJ2-3
V gene: TRBV19
CDR3 protein: CASSKRPSGQGATDTQYF

clone size: .
J gene: TRBJ2-1
V gene: TRBV2
CDR3 protein: CARGPGLAGRGEQFF

clone size: .
J gene: TRBJ2-7
V gene: TRBV9
CDR3 protein: CASSSGLGQGPYEQYF

clone size: .
J gene: TRBJ1-2
V gene: TRBV23-1
CDR3 protein: CASSHVGYTF

clone size: .
J gene: TRBJ2-1
V gene: TRBV5-5
CDR3 protein: CANSLDWDRGNEQFF

clone size: few
J gene: TRBJ1-5
V gene: TRBV2
CDR3 protein: CASRQGMSNQPQHF

clone size: .
J gene: TRBJ1-2
V gene: TRBV5-8
CDR3 protein: CASSLVLRRTDYGYTF

clone size: .
J gene: TRBJ2-4
V gene: TRBV3-1/TRBV3-2
CDR3 protein: CASSQDRSGGLAKNIQYF

clone size: .
J gene: TRBJ2-5
V gene: TRBV19
CDR3 protein: CASSAGTAQETQYF

clone size: .
J gene: TRBJ1-1
V gene: TRBV29-1
CDR3 protein: CSSGEEAFF

clone size: .
J gene: TRBJ2-2
V gene: TRBV5-4
CDR3 protein: CASSSGVRMNTGELFF

clone size: .
J gene: TRBJ2-5
V gene: TRBV28
CDR3 protein: CASSSLRETQYF

clone size: .
J gene: TRBJ1-4
V gene: TRBV7-6
CDR3 protein: CASSLRGADEKLFF

clone size: .
J gene: TRBJ1-1
V gene: TRBV28
CDR3 protein: CASSYTGTGILEAFF

clone size: .
J gene: TRBJ1-2
V gene: TRBV7-9
CDR3 protein: CASSPLMDSIYGYTF

clone size: .
J gene: TRBJ2-3
V gene: TRBV29-1
CDR3 protein: CSVGTSGALGYF

clone size: .
J gene: TRBJ2-1
V gene: TRBV18
CDR3 protein: CASSTDRSSYNEQFF

clone size: few
J gene: TRBJ1-1
V gene: TRBV28
CDR3 protein: CASSTRDRVLAFF

clone size: .
J gene: TRBJ2-1
V gene: TRBV10-3
CDR3 protein: CAISVGANNEQFF

clone size: once
J gene: TRBJ2-1
V gene: TRBV12-3/TRBV12-4
CDR3 protein: CASTIDGNEQFF

clone size: .
J gene: TRBJ1-3
V gene: TRBV10-3
CDR3 protein: CAISERNTIYF

clone size: .
J gene: TRBJ2-5
V gene: TRBV5-1
CDR3 protein: CASSVGTGGGSTQYF

clone size: .
J gene: TRBJ1-2
V gene: TRBV20-1
CDR3 protein: CSASHHGRANYGYTF

clone size: .
J gene: TRBJ2-5
V gene: TRBV30
CDR3 protein: CAWSVEETQYF

clone size: .
J gene: TRBJ2-1
V gene: TRBV4-1
CDR3 protein: CASSQVSGGGEQFF

clone size: .
J gene: TRBJ1-1
V gene: TRBV6-5
CDR3 protein: CASTPAGNTEAFF

clone size: few
J gene: TRBJ1-3
V gene: TRBV7-9
CDR3 protein: CASSPGTGGMDTIYF

clone size: .
J gene: TRBJ2-5
V gene: TRBV5-4
CDR3 protein: CASSLTGLGTQETQYF

clone size: few
J gene: TRBJ2-4
V gene: TRBV7-8
CDR3 protein: CASSLITNNLAKNIQYF

clone size: .
J gene: TRBJ1-2
V gene: TRBV5-1
CDR3 protein: CASTGTGDDYTF

clone size: .
J gene: TRBJ2-1
V gene: TRBV5-1
CDR3 protein: CASSSPSGGATEQFF

clone size: .
J gene: TRBJ1-2
V gene: TRBV6-6
CDR3 protein: CASSYSTGYGYTF

clone size: .
J gene: TRBJ2-7
V gene: TRBV10-1
CDR3 protein: CASSDRVLYEQYF

clone size: few
J gene: TRBJ1-2
V gene: TRBV30
CDR3 protein: CAWKKPGHGYTF

clone size: .
J gene: TRBJ1-5
V gene: TRBV30
CDR3 protein: CAWSLEADGQPQHF

clone size: .
J gene: TRBJ1-1
V gene: TRBV19
CDR3 protein: CASSIWKNTEAFF

clone size: .
J gene: TRBJ2-3
V gene: TRBV11-3
CDR3 protein: CASSRTSGQTDTQYF

clone size: .
J gene: TRBJ2-5
V gene: TRBV12-5
CDR3 protein: CASGLGTSGETQYF

clone size: .
J gene: TRBJ2-2
V gene: TRBV27
CDR3 protein: CASNCTGELFF

clone size: .
J gene: TRBJ2-7
V gene: TRBV18
CDR3 protein: CASSPDMVGVGPGEQYF

clone size: .
J gene: TRBJ1-1
V gene: TRBV27
CDR3 protein: CASSRLGQGTEAFF

clone size: .
J gene: TRBJ2-7
V gene: TRBV7-6
CDR3 protein: CASSLDTSYEQYF

clone size: .
J gene: TRBJ2-3
V gene: TRBV27
CDR3 protein: CASSRVGLADTDTQYF

clone size: .
J gene: TRBJ2-2
V gene: TRBV6-5
CDR3 protein: CASTLWSNTGELFF

clone size: .
J gene: TRBJ2-3
V gene: TRBV12-3/TRBV12-4
CDR3 protein: CASSLWDDTQYF

clone size: .
J gene: TRBJ2-7
V gene: TRBV27
CDR3 protein: CASSFREGSSYEQYF

clone size: .
J gene: TRBJ1-1
V gene: TRBV2
CDR3 protein: CASSEGGVSNTEAFF

clone size: .
J gene: TRBJ1-4
V gene: TRBV7-9
CDR3 protein: CASSLAVKQGREKLFF